The 26 T cell receptor beta chains below were found in one sample sequenced in a study of T cells after yellow fever vaccination (dated by TCRdb to about 2019). Libraries were built with 5' RACE. The sequencer listed for this sample is Illumina HiSeq 2500. The raw public data were reprocessed by TCRdb itself: fastp quality trimming at Q25, MiXCR clonotype calling, in-frame beta chains only. Every CDR3 protein is listed once, alongside the most common genes and DNA of its rows. The sample records 25,000 to 35,000 distinct CDR3 sequences, 4.4% of which are singletons. Under 55% of the sample belongs to the ten largest clones. In the paper's terms, the treatment or condition label means: live attenuated yellow fever vaccine strain. The source was CD8+ T cells sorted from PBMCs, collected 5 days after the yellow fever booster vaccination. The receptors stem from a man younger than 40 who received the YFV17D yellow fever vaccine.

The V gene is TRBV5-6, the J gene TRBJ2-7; tentatively, D is TRBD1 or TRBD2 (5 bases each). V shed 4 bases and J shed 7 bases, with 15 bases lying between them. Looked up from germline, CDR1 is SGHDT and CDR2 is YYEEEE. The CDR3 has 13 residues. Written as DNA, the CDR3 is TGTGCCAGCAGCCACGGGACCCTGGGGGAGCAGTACTTC. It is translated as CASSHGTLGEQYF. Full variable domain (missing parts from reference TRBV5-6 and TRBJ2-7): DAGVTQSPTHLIKTRGQQVTLRCSPKSGHDTVSWYQQALGQGPQFIFQYYEEEERQRGNFPDRFSGHQFPNYSSELNVNALLLGDSALYLCASSHGTLGEQYFGPGTRLTVT.

This clonotype was counted many times. The chain's CDR3 is CASSFVSRREPGELFF. Here the CDR3 DNA reads TGTGCCAGCAGCTTCGTTTCTCGCCGGGAGCCCGGGGAGCTGTTTTTT. The chain recombines TRBV7-9 with TRBJ2-2, with D tentatively TRBD2 (6 bases). The germline CDR1 and CDR2 sequences are SEHNR and FQNEAQ (reference sequence). V lost 3 bases and J lost 6, with 17 bases in between. The CDR3 is made up of 16 amino acids. Complete variable domain (other parts from reference TRBV7-9 and TRBJ2-2): DTGVSQNPRHKITKRGQNVTFRCDPISEHNRLYWYRQTLGQGPEFLTYFQNEAQLEKSRLLSDRFSAERPKGSFSTLEIQRTEQGDSAMYLCASSFVSRREPGELFFGEGSRLTVL.

Many counts were recorded for this clonotype. The V and J genes are TRBV7-7 and TRBJ2-1; D remains ambiguous. The CDR3 covers 15 residues. V shed 5 bases and J shed 7 bases, with 18 bases lying between them. CDR1 SSHAT and CDR2 FNYEAQ come from the germline V gene (reference sequence). The CDR3 spells CASSQTPGYGNEQFF. The DNA for the CDR3 is TGTGCCAGCAGCCAGACCCCCGGGTATGGGAATGAGCAGTTCTTC.

This clonotype has ten or more counts. The chain uses TRBV6-5 and TRBJ1-4; D gene unclear. The CDR3 length is 13 residues. Germline V gives CDR1 MNHEY, CDR2 SVGAGI. Deletions cut 4 bases from V and 8 bases from J, with 11 bases between. DNA for the CDR3: TGTGCCAGCAGTTCGATGGAGGGCGAAAAACTGTTTTTT. Translation gives CASSSMEGEKLFF.

This clonotype was found many times. The chain recombines TRBV19 with TRBJ2-3; unclear D gene. Germline lookup yields CDR1 LNHDA and CDR2 SQIVND (reference sequence). With 6 bases removed from V and 0 bases from J, the gap between germline ends came to 7 bases. The CDR3 runs to 13 residues. CDR3: CASSLGSTDTQYF. CDR3 nucleotide sequence: TGTGCCAGTAGCCTGGGGAGCACAGATACGCAGTATTTT.

This clonotype was recorded at least ten times. V and J are TRBV6-5 and TRBJ2-2; a possible D gene is TRBD1 (8 bases). Trimming shortened V by 7 bases and J by 3 bases, and 21 bases separated the two germline ends. The V gene's germline CDR1 is MNHEY and CDR2 SVGAGI. This CDR3 has 17 amino acids. Written as DNA, the CDR3 is TGTGCCAGCACCATACAGGGGGGGGCTTCCTACACCGGGGAGCTGTTTTTT. As protein: CASTIQGGASYTGELFF.

In its sample, this clonotype was seen many times. The rearrangement links TRBV12-3 or TRBV12-4 to TRBJ2-7; TRBD2 is a possible D gene (6 bases). This CDR3 is 17 amino acids long. Between the trimmed V and J ends, which lost 3 bases and 0 bases, there was a span of 18 bases. CDR3 sequence: CASSFFDWTKSSYEQYF. Written as DNA, the CDR3 is TGTGCCAGCAGTTTTTTTGACTGGACTAAAAGCTCCTACGAGCAGTACTTC.

This clonotype has at least ten counts. The rearrangement uses TRBV19 and TRBJ2-7; 8 bases are a match to TRBD1. The CDR3 spans 13 residues. V lost 8 bases and J lost 5; bases outside the gene matches: 8. Germline V gene sequence: CDR1 LNHDA, CDR2 SQIVND (reference sequence). The CDR3 nucleotides are TGTGCCAGTGGGACAGGTGGTTTCGACGAGCAGTACTTC. Its translation is CASGTGGFDEQYF.

This clonotype was found many times. CDR3 loop: CASSLTDTTYEQYF. The CDR3 DNA reads TGCGCCAGCAGCTTGACGGACACCACCTACGAGCAGTACTTC. The rearrangement links TRBV5-1 to TRBJ2-7; D is possibly TRBD1 (5 bases). Germline lookup yields CDR1 SGHRS and CDR2 YFSETQ. Trimming took off 1 base at V and 2 bases at J, with 10 bases between the two ends. This CDR3 has 14 amino acids.

This clonotype was seen ten or more times. This chain links TRBV11-2 with TRBJ2-2, with D unresolved. Germline CDR1 SGHAT, CDR2 FQNNGV. Trimming stripped 4 bases from V and 0 bases from J, with 6 bases between. The CDR3 spans 14 residues. CDR3 loop: CASSSGPNTGELFF. CDR3 nucleotide sequence: TGTGCCAGCAGCTCTGGGCCGAACACCGGGGAGCTGTTTTTT. Complete variable domain (other parts from reference TRBV11-2 and TRBJ2-2): EAGVAQSPRYKIIEKRQSVAFWCNPISGHATLYWYQQILGQGPKLLIQFQNNGVVDDSQLPKDRFSAERLKGVDSTLKIQPAKLEDSAVYLCASSSGPNTGELFFGEGSRLTVL.

This chain joins TRBV23-1 and TRBJ1-2, with D perhaps TRBD1 (6 bases). TRBV23-1 is an ORF for which the function is uncertain. V lost 8 bases and J 5 bases, leaving 15 bases between the germline ends. The CDR3 covers 13 residues. The CDR3 nucleotides read TGCGCCAGCTGGCTGCACAGGGTGTATGGCTACACCTTC. Translating gives CASWLHRVYGYTF.

This chain connects TRBV11-2 to TRBJ2-7; D remains ambiguous. There are 14 residues in the CDR3. Trimming took 5 bases from V and 2 from J, leaving 13 bases between them. CDR1 is SGHAT and CDR2 is FQNNGV in the germline V gene. DNA for the CDR3: TGTGCCAGCAGCCCTGGACCGTACACCTACGAGCAGTACTTC. This gives the protein CASSPGPYTYEQYF.

There are many counts of this clonotype. This rearrangement joins TRBV25-1 to TRBJ2-7; D possibly corresponds to TRBD1 (5 bases). The CDR3 is 12 amino acids. Trimming took 8 bases from V and 3 from J, leaving 11 bases between them. Germline assignment: CDR1 MGHDK and CDR2 SYGVNS. In nucleotides, the CDR3 is TGTGCCAGCTCCGACAGACTCTACGAGCAGTACTTC. It encodes CASSDRLYEQYF.

This sequence joins TRBV12-3 or TRBV12-4 and TRBJ2-2; TRBD2 aligns across 11 bases. V was pared by 1 base and J by 3 bases, with 10 bases of the junction left unmatched. The CDR3 has 19 amino acids. CDR3 protein: CASSLVGSGRASDTGELFF. CDR3 bases: TGTGCCAGCAGTTTAGTTGGTAGCGGGAGGGCATCGGACACCGGGGAGCTGTTTTTT.

Many counts were recorded for this clonotype. This sequence joins TRBV19 and TRBJ1-1, with no clear D. The germline V gene has CDR1 LNHDA and CDR2 SQIVND (reference sequence). Trimming left V 7 bases short and J 1 base short, with 7 bases between. The CDR3 is made up of 12 amino acids. This chain's CDR3 is CASTTENTEAFF. The CDR3 DNA reads as TGTGCCAGTACGACGGAGAACACTGAAGCTTTCTTT.

This clonotype appeared many times. This chain joins TRBV27 and TRBJ2-7; D may be TRBD2 (5 bases). CDR1 MNHEY and CDR2 SMNVEV come from the germline V gene (reference sequence). The V end was cut by 4 bases, the J end by 6 bases, with 16 bases between. The CDR3 covers 14 residues. The CDR3 nucleotides read TGTGCCAGCAGTTGGGATACCGAGGGCAGCGAGCAGTACTTC. It encodes CASSWDTEGSEQYF.

In this sample, this clonotype turned up many times. This chain links TRBV20-1 with TRBJ2-7; 9 nucleotides align to TRBD2. With V trimmed by 5 bases and J by 2 bases, 7 bases remained unmatched. CDR3 length equals 14 residues. CDR1 is DFQATT, CDR2 SNEGSKA, per germline (reference sequence). CDR3 loop: CSAPISGSAYEQYF. As DNA, the CDR3 is TGCAGTGCTCCCATTAGCGGGAGCGCCTACGAGCAGTACTTC.

With respect to this clonotype: A much bigger clone sits one base away, suggesting this may be a read error. This chain uses TRBV20-1 with TRBJ2-7; no clear D gene. There are 13 residues in the CDR3. CDR1 and CDR2 from the germline V gene are DFQATT and SNEGSKA (reference sequence). Written as DNA, the CDR3 is TGCAGTGCTGTTGACCCAGTCGGCTACCAGCAGTACTTC. This encodes CSAVDPVGYQQYF.

This clonotype was counted ten times or more. This chain links TRBV13 with TRBJ2-5; 7 bases match TRBD2. Losses at the gene ends were 3 bases for V and 3 bases for J; bases not matched to a gene: 7. Germline loops: CDR1 PRHDT, CDR2 FYEKMQ (reference sequence). The CDR3 has 15 amino acids. The CDR3 nucleotides read TGTGCCAGCAGCTTGGCGGCTAGCGGTAAAGAGACCCAGTACTTC. Encoded protein: CASSLAASGKETQYF.

This clonotype came up many times. The chain joins TRBV7-9 to TRBJ2-6; 9 nucleotides line up with TRBD1. V lost 6 bases to trimming and J lost 1 base; unmatched junction nucleotides: 13. The CDR3 extends over 19 amino acids. Germline CDR1 is SEHNR and CDR2 is FQNEAQ (reference sequence). CDR3 sequence reads: CASRNLGQGVESGANVLTF. CDR3 nucleotides: TGTGCCAGCAGAAACCTGGGACAGGGAGTCGAATCTGGGGCCAACGTCCTGACTTTC.

In this sample, this clonotype turned up once. A much larger clone differs from this one at a single base, so this may be a read error. The rearrangement joins TRBV7-9 to TRBJ2-7, with 8 bases matching TRBD1. This CDR3 is built from 12 residues. Looked up from germline, CDR1 is SEHNR and CDR2 is FQNEAQ (reference sequence). The V gene end was trimmed by 8 bases and the J gene end by 7 bases; junction bases not matched to a gene: 7. The CDR3 protein is CASQTGAKEQYF. CDR3 DNA: TGTGCCAGCCAGACAGGGGCCAAGGAGCAGTACTTC.

This clonotype was found many times. The genes are TRBV7-3 and TRBJ2-1, with D unclear. CDR1 and CDR2 (germline): SGHTA, FQGTGA. This CDR3 has 12 residues. The V end was cut by 5 bases, the J end by 9 bases, with 11 bases between. In DNA, the CDR3 is TGTGCCAGCAGCGACCTTAGAGGTGAGCAGTTCTTC. It is translated as CASSDLRGEQFF.

This clonotype came up many times. V and J are TRBV29-1 and TRBJ2-7, with D perhaps being TRBD1 or TRBD2 (5 bases each). This CDR3 comprises 13 residues. Trimming cost V 5 bases and J 6 bases, with 17 bases left between them. Germline V gene sequence: CDR1 SQVTM, CDR2 ANQGSEA. CDR3 nucleotides: TGCAGCGTTCCCGGGACGGCTGAGGTCGAGCAGTACTTC. Translated, it gives CSVPGTAEVEQYF.

This clonotype was observed many times. The genes are TRBV5-6 and TRBJ2-7, with a possible D match to TRBD1 (5 bases). This CDR3 is built from 12 residues. Germline CDR1 reads SGHDT; CDR2 reads YYEEEE. Trimming took off 8 bases at V and 6 bases at J, with 15 bases between the two ends. The CDR3 region is CASSEQVAEQYF. The CDR3 bases are TGTGCCAGTTCGGAACAGGTCGCCGAGCAGTACTTC.

This clonotype showed up many times. This chain connects TRBV7-3 to TRBJ2-1; no firm D call. Trimming removed 1 base from V and 8 bases from J, with 24 bases in between. The CDR3 loop spans 18 amino acids. The V gene's germline CDR1 is SGHTA and CDR2 FQGTGA. CDR3 nucleotide sequence: TGTGCCAGCAGCTTAAGAGTTGGATCTCGTGCCGACGGCGATGAGCAGTTCTTC. Protein sequence: CASSLRVGSRADGDEQFF.

This clonotype was seen ten or more times. The chain is built from TRBV14 and TRBJ2-7; no clear D. The V gene's germline CDR1 is SGHDN and CDR2 FVKESK. The CDR3 loop spans 14 amino acids. The V end lost 4 bases, the J end lost 2 bases, and 12 bases lay between the germline ends. The CDR3 sequence: CASSRDSTAYEQYF. CDR3 DNA sequence: TGTGCCAGCAGCCGAGACTCGACCGCCTACGAGCAGTACTTC.